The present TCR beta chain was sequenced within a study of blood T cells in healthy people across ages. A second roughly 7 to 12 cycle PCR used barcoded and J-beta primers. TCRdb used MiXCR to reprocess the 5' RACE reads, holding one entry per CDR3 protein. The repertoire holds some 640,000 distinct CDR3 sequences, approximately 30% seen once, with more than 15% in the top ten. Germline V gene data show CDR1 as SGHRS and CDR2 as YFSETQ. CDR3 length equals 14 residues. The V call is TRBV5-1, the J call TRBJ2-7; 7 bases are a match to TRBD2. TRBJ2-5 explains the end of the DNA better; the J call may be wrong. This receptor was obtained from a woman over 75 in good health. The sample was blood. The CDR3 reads CASSLYRGEETQYF. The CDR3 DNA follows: TGCGCCAGCAGCTTGTACCGGGGGGAGGAGACCCAGTACTTC.